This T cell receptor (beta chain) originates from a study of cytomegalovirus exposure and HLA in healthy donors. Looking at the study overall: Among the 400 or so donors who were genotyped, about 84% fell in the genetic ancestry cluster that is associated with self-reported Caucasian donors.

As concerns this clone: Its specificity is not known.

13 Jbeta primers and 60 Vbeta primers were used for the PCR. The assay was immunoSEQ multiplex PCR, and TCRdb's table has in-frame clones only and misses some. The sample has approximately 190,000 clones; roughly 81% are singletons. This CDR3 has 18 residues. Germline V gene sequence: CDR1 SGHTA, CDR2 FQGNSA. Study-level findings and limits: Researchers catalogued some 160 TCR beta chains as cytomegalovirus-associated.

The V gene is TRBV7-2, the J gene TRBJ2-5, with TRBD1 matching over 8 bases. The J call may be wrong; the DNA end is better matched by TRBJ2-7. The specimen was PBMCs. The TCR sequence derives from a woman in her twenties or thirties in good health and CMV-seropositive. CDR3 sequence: CASSLFGDRLLLSYEQYF. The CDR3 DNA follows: TGTGCCAGCAGCTTATTTGGGGACAGGCTTCTCCTGTCCTACGAGCAGTACTTC.